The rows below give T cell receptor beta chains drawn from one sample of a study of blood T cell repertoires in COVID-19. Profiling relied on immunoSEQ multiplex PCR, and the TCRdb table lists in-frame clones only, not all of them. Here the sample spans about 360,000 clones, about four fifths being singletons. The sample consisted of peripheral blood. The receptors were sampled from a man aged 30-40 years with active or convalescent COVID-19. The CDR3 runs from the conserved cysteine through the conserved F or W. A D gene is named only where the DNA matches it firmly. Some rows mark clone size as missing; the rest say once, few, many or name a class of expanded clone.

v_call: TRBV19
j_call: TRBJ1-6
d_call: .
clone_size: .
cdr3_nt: TGTGCCAGTAAACGGGGGAGCTCCTATAATTCACCCCTCCACTTT
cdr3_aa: CASKRGSSYNSPLHF

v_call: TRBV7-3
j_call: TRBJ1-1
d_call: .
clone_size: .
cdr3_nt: TGTGCCAGCAGTTCCGCCGGGAACACTGAAGCTTTCTTT
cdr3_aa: CASSSAGNTEAFF

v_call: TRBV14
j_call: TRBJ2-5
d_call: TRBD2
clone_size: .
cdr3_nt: TGTGCCAGCAGCCAAGAAATACTAGCGGGGGGAAAAGAGACCCAGTACTTC
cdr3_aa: CASSQEILAGGKETQYF

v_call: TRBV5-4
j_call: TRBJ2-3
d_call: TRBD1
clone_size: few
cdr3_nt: TGTGCCAGCAGCTTTCGCACAGGGGAAGATACGCAGTATTTT
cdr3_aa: CASSFRTGEDTQYF

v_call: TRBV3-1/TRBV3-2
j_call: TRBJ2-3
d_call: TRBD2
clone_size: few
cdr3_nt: TGTGCCAGCAGCCAAACTTTAGCGGGGGGGTTCACAGATACGCAGTATTTT
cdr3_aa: CASSQTLAGGFTDTQYF

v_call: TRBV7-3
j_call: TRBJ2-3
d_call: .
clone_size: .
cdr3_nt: TGTGCCAGCAGCTTAAGGCAGGCCTCTAGCACAGATACGCAGTATTTT
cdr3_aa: CASSLRQASSTDTQYF

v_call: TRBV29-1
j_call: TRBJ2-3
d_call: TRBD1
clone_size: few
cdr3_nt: TGCAGCGGCGGACAGGGCACAGATACGCAGTATTTT
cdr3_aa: CSGGQGTDTQYF

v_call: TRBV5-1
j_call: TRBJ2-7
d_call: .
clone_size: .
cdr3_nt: TGCGCCAGCAGAGGACAGACCTCAAGTAACGAGCAGTACTTC
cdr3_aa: CASRGQTSSNEQYF

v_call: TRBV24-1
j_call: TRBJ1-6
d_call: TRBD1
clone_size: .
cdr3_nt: TGTGCCACCAGTGATTCCCGACAGGGCCGTAATTCACCCCTCCACTTT
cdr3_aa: CATSDSRQGRNSPLHF

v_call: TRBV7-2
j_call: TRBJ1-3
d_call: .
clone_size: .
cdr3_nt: TGTGCCAGCAGCTCGGCGGGCAGACTCTCTGGAAACACCATATATTTT
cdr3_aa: CASSSAGRLSGNTIYF

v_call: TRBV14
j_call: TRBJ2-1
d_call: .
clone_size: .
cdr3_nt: TGTGCCAGCAGCCAAGGGGGGGCCTACAATGAGCAGTTCTTC
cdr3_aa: CASSQGGAYNEQFF

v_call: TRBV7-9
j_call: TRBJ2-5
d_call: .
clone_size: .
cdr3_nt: TGTGCCAGCAGCTTGGGACACCTCCGGGGTGACGAGACCCAGTACTTC
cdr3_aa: CASSLGHLRGDETQYF

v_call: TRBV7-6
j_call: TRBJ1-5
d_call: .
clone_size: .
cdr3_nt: TGTGCCAGCAGCCCCCAGGTCGGAAATCAGCCCCAGCATTTT
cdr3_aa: CASSPQVGNQPQHF

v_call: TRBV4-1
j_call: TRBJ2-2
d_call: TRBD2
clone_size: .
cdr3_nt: TGCGCCAGTCGGCTAGCGGAGACGAACACCGGGGAGCTGTTTTTT
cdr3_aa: CASRLAETNTGELFF

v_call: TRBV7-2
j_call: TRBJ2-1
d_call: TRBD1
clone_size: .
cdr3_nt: TGTGCCAGCAGCTACTCCACAGGGGCGCGGTCCTACAATGAGCAGTTCTTC
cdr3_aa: CASSYSTGARSYNEQFF

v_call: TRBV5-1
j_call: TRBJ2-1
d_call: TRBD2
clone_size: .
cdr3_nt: TGCGCCAGCAGCGACGGGACTAGCGGGGGCAATGAGCAGTTCTTC
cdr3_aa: CASSDGTSGGNEQFF

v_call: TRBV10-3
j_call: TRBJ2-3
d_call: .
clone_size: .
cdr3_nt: TGTGCCATCAATAGAATTGGACAGTCTAGCACAGATACGCAGTATTTT
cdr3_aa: CAINRIGQSSTDTQYF

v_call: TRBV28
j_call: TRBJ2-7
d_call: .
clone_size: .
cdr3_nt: TGTGCCAGCACCCAAAAAGAGGGAGGCCGCTACGAGCAGTACTTC
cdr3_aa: CASTQKEGGRYEQYF

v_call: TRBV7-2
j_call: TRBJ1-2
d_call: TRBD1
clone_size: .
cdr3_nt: TGTGCCAGCAGCTTTGGGGACAGGGAAAACTATGGCTACACCTTC
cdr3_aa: CASSFGDRENYGYTF

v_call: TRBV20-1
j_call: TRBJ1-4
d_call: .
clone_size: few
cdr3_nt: TGCAGTGCCTACAATGAAAAACTGTTTTTT
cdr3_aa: CSAYNEKLFF

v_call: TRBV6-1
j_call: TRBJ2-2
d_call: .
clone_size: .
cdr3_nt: TGTGCCAGCAGTGAATGGAGGTCCGGGGAGCTGTTTTTT
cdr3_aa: CASSEWRSGELFF

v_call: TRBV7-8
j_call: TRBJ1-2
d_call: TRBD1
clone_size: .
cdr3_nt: TGTGCCAGCAGCTCCTCCGGGACCCAAGGGGGCGGCTACACCTTC
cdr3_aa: CASSSSGTQGGGYTF

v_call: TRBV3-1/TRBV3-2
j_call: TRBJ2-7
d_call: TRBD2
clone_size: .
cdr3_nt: TGTGCCAGCAGCCGGGTTAGCGGGGGGGCCATAGGGCACGAGCAGTACTTC
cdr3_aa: CASSRVSGGAIGHEQYF

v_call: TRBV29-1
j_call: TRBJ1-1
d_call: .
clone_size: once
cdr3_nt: TGCAGCGTTGGGCCTGGGGGCAGGCTCAACACTGAAGCTTTCTTT
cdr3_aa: CSVGPGGRLNTEAFF

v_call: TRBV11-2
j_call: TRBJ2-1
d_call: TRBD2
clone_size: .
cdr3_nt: TGTGCCAGCAGCTTAAGGATTAGCGGGGGAGCCGACAATGAGCAGTTCTTC
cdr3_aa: CASSLRISGGADNEQFF

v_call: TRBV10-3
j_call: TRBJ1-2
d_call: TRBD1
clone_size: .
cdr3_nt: TGTGCCATCACTGCACAGGGGGCAGGCTATGGCTACACCTTC
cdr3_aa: CAITAQGAGYGYTF

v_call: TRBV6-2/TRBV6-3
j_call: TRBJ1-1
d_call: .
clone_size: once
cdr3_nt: TGTGCCAGCAGTTACGGTCCAGGGCAGGGCACTGAAGCTTTCTTT
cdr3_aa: CASSYGPGQGTEAFF

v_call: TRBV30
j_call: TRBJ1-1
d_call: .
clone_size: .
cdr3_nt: TGTGCCTGCACCCTAGAAGAGAACACTGAAGCTTTCTTT
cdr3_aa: CACTLEENTEAFF

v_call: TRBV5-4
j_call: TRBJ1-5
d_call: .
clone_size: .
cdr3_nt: TGTGCCAGCAGCTTACTCCCAGGGGAGCCCCAGCATTTT
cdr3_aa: CASSLLPGEPQHF

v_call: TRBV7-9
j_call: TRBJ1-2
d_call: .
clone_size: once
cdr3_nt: TGTGCCAGCAGCCCCCTAGGGGACTATGGCTACACCTTC
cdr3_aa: CASSPLGDYGYTF

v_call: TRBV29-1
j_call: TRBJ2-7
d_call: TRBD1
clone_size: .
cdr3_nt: TGCAGCGTCATTAGGACAGGCGCTTACGAGCAGTACTTC
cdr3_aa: CSVIRTGAYEQYF

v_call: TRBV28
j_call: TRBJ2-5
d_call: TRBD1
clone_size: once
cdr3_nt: TGTGCCAGCAGTTTATCGACAGGGGAGTTAGAGACCCAGTACTTC
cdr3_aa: CASSLSTGELETQYF

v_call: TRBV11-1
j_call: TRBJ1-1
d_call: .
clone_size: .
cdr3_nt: TGTGCCAGCAGCTCGATACACGAAGGGGTTCCCACTGAAGCTTTCTTT
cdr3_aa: CASSSIHEGVPTEAFF

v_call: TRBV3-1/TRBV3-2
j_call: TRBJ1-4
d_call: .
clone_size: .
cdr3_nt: TGTGCCAGCAGCCTGCGCCAACTCCGGGGTGAAAAACTGTTTTTT
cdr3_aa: CASSLRQLRGEKLFF

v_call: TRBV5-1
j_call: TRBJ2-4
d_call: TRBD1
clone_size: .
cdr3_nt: TGCGCCAGCAGCTTACCGCGACAGGGGAGGTCCAAAAACATTCAGTACTTC
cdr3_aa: CASSLPRQGRSKNIQYF

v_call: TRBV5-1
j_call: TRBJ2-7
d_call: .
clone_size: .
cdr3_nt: TGCGCCAGCAGCTTGGGGCTAGCTGGCGAGCAGTACTTC
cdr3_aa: CASSLGLAGEQYF

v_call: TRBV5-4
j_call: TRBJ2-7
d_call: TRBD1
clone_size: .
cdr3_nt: TGTGCCAGCAGCTTCGGACAGGGAGGACTCGAGCAGTACTTC
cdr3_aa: CASSFGQGGLEQYF

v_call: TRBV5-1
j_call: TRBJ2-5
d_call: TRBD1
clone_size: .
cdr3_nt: TGCGCCAGCAGCTTAACCCGGGACAGGGGAGAGACCCAGTACTTC
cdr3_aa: CASSLTRDRGETQYF

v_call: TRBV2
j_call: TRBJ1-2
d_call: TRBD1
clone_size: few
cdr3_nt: TGTGCCAGCAGGGGGGGACAGACTAACTATGGCTACACCTTC
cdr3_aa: CASRGGQTNYGYTF

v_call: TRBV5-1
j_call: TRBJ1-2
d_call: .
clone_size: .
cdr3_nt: TGCGCCAGCAGCTCCAGCGCGAACTATGGCTACACCTTC
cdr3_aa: CASSSSANYGYTF

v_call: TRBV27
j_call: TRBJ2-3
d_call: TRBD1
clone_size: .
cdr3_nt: TGTGCCAGCAACAGCCCCGGGACAGGGGTCGCAGATACGCAGTATTTT
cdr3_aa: CASNSPGTGVADTQYF

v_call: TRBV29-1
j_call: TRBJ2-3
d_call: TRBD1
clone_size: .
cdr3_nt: TGCAGCGTTGAAGATCGACAGGGGATAGATACGCAGTATTTT
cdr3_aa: CSVEDRQGIDTQYF

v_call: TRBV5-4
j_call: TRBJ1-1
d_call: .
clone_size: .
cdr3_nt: TGTGCCAGCAGCCCGCAGGGGACCACTGAAGCTTTCTTT
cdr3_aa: CASSPQGTTEAFF

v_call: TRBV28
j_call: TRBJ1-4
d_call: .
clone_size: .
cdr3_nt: TGTGCCAGCAGTCTTCCCCCTACCCTTGCAACTAATGAAAAACTGTTTTTT
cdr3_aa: CASSLPPTLATNEKLFF

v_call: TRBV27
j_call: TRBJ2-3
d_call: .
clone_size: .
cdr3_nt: TGTGCCAGCAGCTACACGCCGGGACTAGATACGCAGTATTTT
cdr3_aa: CASSYTPGLDTQYF

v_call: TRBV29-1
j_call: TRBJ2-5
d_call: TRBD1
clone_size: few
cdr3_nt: TGCAGCGTCCGAGGACAGGGCGAGACCCAGTACTTC
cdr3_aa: CSVRGQGETQYF

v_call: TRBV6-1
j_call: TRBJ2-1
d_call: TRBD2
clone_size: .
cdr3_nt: TGTGCCAGCAGTGAAAGTAGCGGGGGATCCTACAATGAGCAGTTCTTC
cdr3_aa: CASSESSGGSYNEQFF

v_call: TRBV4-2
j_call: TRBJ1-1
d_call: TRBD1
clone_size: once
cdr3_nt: TGTGCCAGCAGCCAGACGGACAGGGCTGGCGCTGAAGCTTTCTTT
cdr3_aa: CASSQTDRAGAEAFF

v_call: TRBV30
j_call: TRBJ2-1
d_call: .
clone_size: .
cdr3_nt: TGTGCCTGGACCCGAGGCCCCTCCTACAATGAGCAGTTCTTC
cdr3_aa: CAWTRGPSYNEQFF

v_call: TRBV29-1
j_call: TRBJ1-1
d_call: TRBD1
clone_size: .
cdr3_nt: TGCAGCGTTGTTTTTAGCCGGGACAGGGGGCTCGCTTTCTTT
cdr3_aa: CSVVFSRDRGLAFF

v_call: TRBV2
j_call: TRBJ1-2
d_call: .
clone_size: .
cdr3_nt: TGTGCCAGCACCGAGGGGGACGGACTTAGCTATGGCTACACCTTC
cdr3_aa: CASTEGDGLSYGYTF

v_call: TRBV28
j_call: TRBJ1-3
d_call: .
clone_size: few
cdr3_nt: TGTGCCAGCACCCAGAGGATACCTGGAAACACCATATATTTT
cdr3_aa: CASTQRIPGNTIYF

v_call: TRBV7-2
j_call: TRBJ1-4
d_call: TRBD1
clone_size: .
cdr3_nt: TGTGCCAGCAGCTCCACAGGGGTTGGAAGTGAAAAACTGTTTTTT
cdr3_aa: CASSSTGVGSEKLFF

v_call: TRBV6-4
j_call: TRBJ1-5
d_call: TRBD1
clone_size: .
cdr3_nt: TGTGCCAGCAGGACAGGGGAGGGCAATCAGCCCCAGCATTTT
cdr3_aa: CASRTGEGNQPQHF

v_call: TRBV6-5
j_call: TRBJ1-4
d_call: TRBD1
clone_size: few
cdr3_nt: TGTGCCAGCAGTTCTTGGGACAGGGGTGAAAAACTGTTTTTT
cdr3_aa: CASSSWDRGEKLFF

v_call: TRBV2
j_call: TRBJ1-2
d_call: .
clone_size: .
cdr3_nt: TGTGCCAGCAGTGAAGAGGCAGGCAATCCCTATGGCTACACCTTC
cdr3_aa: CASSEEAGNPYGYTF

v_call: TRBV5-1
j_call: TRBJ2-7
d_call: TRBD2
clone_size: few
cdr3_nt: TGCGCCAGCAGCCCACTGACTAGCGGGGCCTACGAGCAGTACTTC
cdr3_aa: CASSPLTSGAYEQYF

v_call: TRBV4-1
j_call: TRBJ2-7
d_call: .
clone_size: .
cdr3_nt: TGCGCCAGCAGCCAAGGAGGAGGGGGCCAAACCTACGAGCAGTACTTC
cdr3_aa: CASSQGGGGQTYEQYF

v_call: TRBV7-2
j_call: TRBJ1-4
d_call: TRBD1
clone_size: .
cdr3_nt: TGTGCCAGCAGCCCGAGACAGGGTTTGGGAGAAAAACTGTTTTTT
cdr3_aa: CASSPRQGLGEKLFF

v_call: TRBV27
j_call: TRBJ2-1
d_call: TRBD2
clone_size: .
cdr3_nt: TGTGCCAGCAGTTTATCGTTGGGACTAGCTAAAGAGCGTGAGCAGTTCTTC
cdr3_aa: CASSLSLGLAKEREQFF